This T cell receptor beta chain appears in the sequencing data of a study of kidney transplant recipient with SARS-CoV-2 infection. About this clonotype: A much larger clone differs from this one at a single base, so this may be a read error.

The ends were cut back, 2 bases at V and 9 bases at J, with 19 bases in the middle. CDR1 is GTSNPN and CDR2 is SVGIG in the germline V gene (reference sequence). The CDR3 has 14 residues. TCRdb processed the reads anew with MiXCR; each CDR3 protein has one entry. The sample includes about 250,000 distinct CDR3 sequences, 25% to 35% of them seen just once. The chain couples TRBV30 to TRBJ2-5, with a possible D match to TRBD1 (6 bases). This receptor was obtained from a male patient between 25 and 39 years old who had COVID-19 and was a kidney transplant recipient. A share of the T cells may be of graft donor origin. The sample consisted of a blood sample, taken at baseline and between days 110 and 120 from a kidney transplant recipient. CDR3 bases: TGTGCCTGGAGTACATACTACAGGGTGGAGGCCCAGTACTTC. Translating gives CAWSTYYRVEAQYF. The whole variable domain, remainder taken from reference TRBV30 and TRBJ2-5, is SQTIHQWPATLVQPVGSPLSLECTVEGTSNPNLYWYRQAAGRGLQLLFYSVGIGQISSEVPQNLSASRPQDRQFILSSKKLLLSDSGFYLCAWSTYYRVEAQYFGPGTRLLVL.